The entry that follows covers one TCR beta chain sequence. One junction end does not reproduce the germline sequence, and a read error may be involved. Germline CDR1 reads GTSNPN; CDR2 reads SVGIG (reference sequence). This CDR3 spans 13 amino acids. This specimen belongs to a study of blood T cell repertoires in COVID-19. Using immunoSEQ multiplex PCR, the repertoire was profiled, and TCRdb retains in-frame clones only, with some absent. Of some 50,000 clones listed, 90% are singletons. The clonotype comes from a man aged 40-49 years with acute or convalescent COVID-19. V and J are TRBV30 and TRBJ2-1, with 8 bases matching TRBD2. Sequenced: peripheral blood. CDR3 amino acids: CAWSVLGAGDVIF. The DNA of the CDR3 is TGTGCCTGGAGTGTATTGGGAGCGGGAGATGTGATCTTC.